This TCR beta chain was identified in a study of blood T cell repertoires in COVID-19. In the study overall: From T cells, B-cell-depleted T cells, or PBMCs came the material, which was cDNA or gDNA.

Ages ranged from about 18 to 89 years, with residence in 24 US areas. Participants' own reports of clinical history determined their cohort assignment. Trimming took off 6 bases at V and 3 bases at J, with 6 bases between the two ends. This CDR3 is built from 11 residues. As originally analysed: Amplification of reference gene primers was used by the study to estimate nucleated cell counts. Data came from immunoSEQ multiplex PCR; TCRdb stores just in-frame clones and leaves some out. D and trimming come from the DNA, and the V and J calls and clone size come from that table. The sample carries roughly 290,000 clones, around 89% recorded once.

The chain carries TRBV12-3 or TRBV12-4 and TRBJ2-7; a possible D gene is TRBD2 (5 bases). This TCR came from a woman under 30 with acute COVID-19. Sequenced material: PBMCs or T cells enriched from blood (not recorded which). The CDR3 DNA is TGTGCCAGCAGGGAGGACTACGAGCAGTACTTC. Protein sequence: CASREDYEQYF.